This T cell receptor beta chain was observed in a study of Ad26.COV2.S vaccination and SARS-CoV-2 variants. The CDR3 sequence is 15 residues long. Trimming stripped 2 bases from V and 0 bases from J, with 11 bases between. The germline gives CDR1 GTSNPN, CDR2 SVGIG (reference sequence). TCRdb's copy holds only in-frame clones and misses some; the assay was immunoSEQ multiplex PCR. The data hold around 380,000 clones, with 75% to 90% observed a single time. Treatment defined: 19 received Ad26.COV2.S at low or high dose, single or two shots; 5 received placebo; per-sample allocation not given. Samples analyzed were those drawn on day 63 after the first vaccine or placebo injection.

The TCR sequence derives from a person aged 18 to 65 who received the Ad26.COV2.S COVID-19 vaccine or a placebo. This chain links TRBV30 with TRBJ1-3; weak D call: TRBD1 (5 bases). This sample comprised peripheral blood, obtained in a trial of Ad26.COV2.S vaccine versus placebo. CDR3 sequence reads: CAWSRGAYSGNTIYF. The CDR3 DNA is TGTGCCTGGAGTCGGGGCGCATACTCTGGAAACACCATATATTTT.